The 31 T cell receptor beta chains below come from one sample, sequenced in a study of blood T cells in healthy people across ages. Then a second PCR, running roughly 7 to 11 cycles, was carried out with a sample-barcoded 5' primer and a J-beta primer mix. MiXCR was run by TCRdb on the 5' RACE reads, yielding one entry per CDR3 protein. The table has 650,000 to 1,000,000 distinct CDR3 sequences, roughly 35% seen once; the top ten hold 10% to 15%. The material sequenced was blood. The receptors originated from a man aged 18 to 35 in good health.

The CDR3 DNA reads TGTGCCAGCAGTTTGGGTCGGGCGCCTGAGCAGTTCTTC. This gives the protein CASSLGRAPEQFF. J is TRBJ2-1 and V is TRBV12-3 or TRBV12-4; D gene uncertain. The germline V and J ends were trimmed by 3 bases and 9 bases, with 12 bases remaining between them. The CDR3 is made up of 13 amino acids.

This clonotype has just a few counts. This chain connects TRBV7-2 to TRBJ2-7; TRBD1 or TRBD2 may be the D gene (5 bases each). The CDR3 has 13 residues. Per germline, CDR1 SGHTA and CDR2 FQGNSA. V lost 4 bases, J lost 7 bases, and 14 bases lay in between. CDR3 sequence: CASSWGTRNEQYF. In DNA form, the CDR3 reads TGTGCCAGCAGCTGGGGGACGAGAAATGAGCAGTACTTC.

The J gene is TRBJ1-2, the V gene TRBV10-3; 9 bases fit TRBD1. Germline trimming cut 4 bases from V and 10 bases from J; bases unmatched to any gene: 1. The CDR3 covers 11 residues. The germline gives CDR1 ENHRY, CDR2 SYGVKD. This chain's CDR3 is CAISGTGAYTF. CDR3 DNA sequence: TGTGCCATCAGTGGGACAGGGGCCTACACCTTC.

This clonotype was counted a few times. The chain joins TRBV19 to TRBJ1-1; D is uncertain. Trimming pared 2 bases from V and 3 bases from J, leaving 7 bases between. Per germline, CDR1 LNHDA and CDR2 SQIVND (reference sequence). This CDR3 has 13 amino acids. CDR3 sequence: CASSIWAYTEAFF. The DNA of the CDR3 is TGTGCCAGTAGTATATGGGCGTACACTGAAGCTTTCTTT.

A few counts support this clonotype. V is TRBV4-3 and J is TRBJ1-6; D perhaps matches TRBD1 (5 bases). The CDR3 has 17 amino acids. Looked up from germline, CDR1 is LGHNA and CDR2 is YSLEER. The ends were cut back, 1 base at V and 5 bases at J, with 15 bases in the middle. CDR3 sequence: CASSQVVAGRHNSPLHF. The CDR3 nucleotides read TGCGCCAGCAGCCAAGTCGTTGCAGGGAGACATAATTCACCCCTCCACTTT.

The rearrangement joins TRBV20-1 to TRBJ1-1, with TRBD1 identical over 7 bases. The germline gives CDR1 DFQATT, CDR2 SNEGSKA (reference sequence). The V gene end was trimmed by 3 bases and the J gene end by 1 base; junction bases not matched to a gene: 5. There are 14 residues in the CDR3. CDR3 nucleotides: TGCAGTGCTAGGGGACAGCAAAAGAACACTGAAGCTTTCTTT. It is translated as CSARGQQKNTEAFF.

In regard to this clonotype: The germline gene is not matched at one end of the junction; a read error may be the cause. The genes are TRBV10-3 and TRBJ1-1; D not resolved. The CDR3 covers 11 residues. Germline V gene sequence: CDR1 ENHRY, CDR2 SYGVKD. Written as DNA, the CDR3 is TGTGCCATCATTGAGGACACTGAAGCTTTCTTT. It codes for CAIIEDTEAFF.

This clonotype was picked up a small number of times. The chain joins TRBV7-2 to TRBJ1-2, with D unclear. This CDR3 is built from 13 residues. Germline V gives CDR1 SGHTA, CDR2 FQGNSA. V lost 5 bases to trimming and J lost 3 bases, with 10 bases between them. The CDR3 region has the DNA TGTGCCAGCAGCCCGGAGGGTTACTATGGCTACACCTTC. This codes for CASSPEGYYGYTF. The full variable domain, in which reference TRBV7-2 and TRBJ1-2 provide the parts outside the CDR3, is GAGVSQSPSNKVTEKGKDVELRCDPISGHTALYWYRQSLGQGLEFLIYFQGNSAPDKSGLPSDRFSAERTGGSVSTLTIQRTQQEDSAVYLCASSPEGYYGYTFGSGTRLTVV.

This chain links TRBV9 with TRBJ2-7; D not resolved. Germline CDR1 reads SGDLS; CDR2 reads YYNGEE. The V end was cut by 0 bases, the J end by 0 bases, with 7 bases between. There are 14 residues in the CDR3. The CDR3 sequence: CASSVEVGSYEQYF. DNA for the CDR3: TGTGCCAGCAGCGTAGAGGTGGGCTCCTACGAGCAGTACTTC.

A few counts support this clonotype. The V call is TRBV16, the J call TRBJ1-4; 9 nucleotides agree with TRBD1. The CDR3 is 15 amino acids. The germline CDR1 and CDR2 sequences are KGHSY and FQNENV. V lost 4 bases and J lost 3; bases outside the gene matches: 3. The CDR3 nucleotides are TGTGCCAGCAGCCGGACAGGGGACTCTAATGAAAAACTGTTTTTT. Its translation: CASSRTGDSNEKLFF.

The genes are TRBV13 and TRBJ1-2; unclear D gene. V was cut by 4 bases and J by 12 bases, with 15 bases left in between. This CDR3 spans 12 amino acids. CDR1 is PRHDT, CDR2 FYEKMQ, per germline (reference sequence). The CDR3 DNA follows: TGTGCCAGCAGCTATGGGTCTGGAGGCCACACCTTC. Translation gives CASSYGSGGHTF.

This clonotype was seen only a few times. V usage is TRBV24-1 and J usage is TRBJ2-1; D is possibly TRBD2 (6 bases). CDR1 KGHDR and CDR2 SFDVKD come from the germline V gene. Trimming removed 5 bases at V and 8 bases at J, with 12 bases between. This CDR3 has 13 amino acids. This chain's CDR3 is CATSGGVTHEQFF. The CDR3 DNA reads TGTGCCACCAGTGGCGGGGTGACCCATGAGCAGTTCTTC.

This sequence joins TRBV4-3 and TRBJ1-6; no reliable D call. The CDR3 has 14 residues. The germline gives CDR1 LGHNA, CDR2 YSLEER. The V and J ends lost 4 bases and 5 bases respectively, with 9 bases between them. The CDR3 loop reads CASSPKYNNSPLHF. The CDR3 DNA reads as TGCGCCAGCAGCCCCAAATATAATAATTCACCCCTCCACTTT.

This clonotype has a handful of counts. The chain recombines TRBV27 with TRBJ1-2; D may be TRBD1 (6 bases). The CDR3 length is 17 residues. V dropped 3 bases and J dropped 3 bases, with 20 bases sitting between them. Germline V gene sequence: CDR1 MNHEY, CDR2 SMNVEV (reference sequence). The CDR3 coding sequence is TGTGCCAGCAGTTTCCGACAGGACCACGACGGGTACTATGGCTACACCTTC. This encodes CASSFRQDHDGYYGYTF.

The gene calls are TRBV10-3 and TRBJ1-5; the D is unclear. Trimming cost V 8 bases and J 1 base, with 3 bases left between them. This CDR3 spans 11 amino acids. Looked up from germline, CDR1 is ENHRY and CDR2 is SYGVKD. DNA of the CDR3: TGTGCCATCGGAAGCAATCAGCCCCAGCATTTT. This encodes CAIGSNQPQHF.

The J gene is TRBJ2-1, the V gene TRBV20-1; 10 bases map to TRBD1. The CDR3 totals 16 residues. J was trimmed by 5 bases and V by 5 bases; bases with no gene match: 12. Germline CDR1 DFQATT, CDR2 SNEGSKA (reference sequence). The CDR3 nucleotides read TGCAGTGCTCCGAGGGGGGACAGGGGCTTCCACAATGAGCAGTTCTTC. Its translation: CSAPRGDRGFHNEQFF.

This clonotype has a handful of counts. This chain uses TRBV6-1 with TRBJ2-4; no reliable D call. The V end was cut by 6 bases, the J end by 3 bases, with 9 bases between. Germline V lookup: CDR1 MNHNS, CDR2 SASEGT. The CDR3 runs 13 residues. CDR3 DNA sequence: TGTGCCAGCAGGGGTCCCAACAAAAACATTCAGTACTTC. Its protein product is CASRGPNKNIQYF.

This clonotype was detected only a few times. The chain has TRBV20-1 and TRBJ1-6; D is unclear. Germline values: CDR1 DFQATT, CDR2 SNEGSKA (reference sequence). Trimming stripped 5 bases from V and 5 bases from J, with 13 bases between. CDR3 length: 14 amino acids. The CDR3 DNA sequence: TGCAGTGCTTCCGCGGGCGGGGATAATTCACCCCTCCACTTT. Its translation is CSASAGGDNSPLHF.

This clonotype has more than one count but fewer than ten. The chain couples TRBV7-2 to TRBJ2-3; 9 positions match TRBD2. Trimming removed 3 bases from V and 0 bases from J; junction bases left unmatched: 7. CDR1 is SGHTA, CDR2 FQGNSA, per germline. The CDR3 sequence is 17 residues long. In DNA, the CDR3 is TGTGCCAGCAGCTTGAGCAGCGGGGGGACCAGCACAGATACGCAGTATTTT. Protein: CASSLSSGGTSTDTQYF.

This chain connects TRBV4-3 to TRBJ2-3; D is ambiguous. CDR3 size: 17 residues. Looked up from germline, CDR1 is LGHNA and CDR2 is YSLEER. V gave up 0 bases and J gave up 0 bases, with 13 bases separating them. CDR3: CASSQDGLRPSTDTQYF. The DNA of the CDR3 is TGCGCCAGCAGCCAAGATGGCCTCCGACCTAGCACAGATACGCAGTATTTT.

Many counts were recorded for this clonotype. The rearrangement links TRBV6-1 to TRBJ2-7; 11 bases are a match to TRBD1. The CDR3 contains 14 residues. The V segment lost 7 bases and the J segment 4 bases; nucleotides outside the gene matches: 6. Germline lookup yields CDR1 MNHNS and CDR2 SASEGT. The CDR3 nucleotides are TGTGCCAGCAATTACGGACAGGGGGCTTACGAGCAGTACTTC. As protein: CASNYGQGAYEQYF.

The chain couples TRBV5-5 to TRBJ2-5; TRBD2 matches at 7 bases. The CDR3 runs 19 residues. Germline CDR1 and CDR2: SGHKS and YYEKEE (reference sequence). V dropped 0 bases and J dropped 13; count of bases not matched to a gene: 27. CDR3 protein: CASSLVFAGDSKWSYERYF. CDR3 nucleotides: TGTGCCAGCAGCTTGGTATTTGCGGGGGACTCTAAGTGGTCCTACGAGCGGTACTTC.

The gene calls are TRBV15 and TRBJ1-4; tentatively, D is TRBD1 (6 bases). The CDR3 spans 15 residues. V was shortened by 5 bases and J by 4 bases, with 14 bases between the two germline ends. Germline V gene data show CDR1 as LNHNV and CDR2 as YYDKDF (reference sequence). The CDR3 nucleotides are TGTGCCACCAGCTCCGATGGGGGCGTTAATGAAAAACTGTTTTTT. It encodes CATSSDGGVNEKLFF.

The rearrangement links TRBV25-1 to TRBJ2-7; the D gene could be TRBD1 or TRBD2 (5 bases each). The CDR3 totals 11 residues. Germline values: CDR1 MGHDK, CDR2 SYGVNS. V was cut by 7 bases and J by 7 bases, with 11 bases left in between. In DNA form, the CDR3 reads TGTGCCAGCATCATTGGGGGAGAGCAGTACTTC. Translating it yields CASIIGGEQYF.

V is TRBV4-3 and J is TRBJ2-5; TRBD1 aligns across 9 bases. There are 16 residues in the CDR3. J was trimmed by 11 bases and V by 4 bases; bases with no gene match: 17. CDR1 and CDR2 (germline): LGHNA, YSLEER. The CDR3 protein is CASSPGRTGAMDEQYF. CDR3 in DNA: TGCGCCAGCAGCCCCGGGAGGACAGGGGCTATGGATGAGCAGTACTTC.

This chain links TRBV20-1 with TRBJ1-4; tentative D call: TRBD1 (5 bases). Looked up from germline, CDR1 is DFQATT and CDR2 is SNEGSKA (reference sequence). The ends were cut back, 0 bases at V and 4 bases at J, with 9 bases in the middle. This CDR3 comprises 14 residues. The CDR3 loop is CSAREVGDNEKLFF. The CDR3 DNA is TGCAGTGCTAGAGAAGTAGGGGATAATGAAAAACTGTTTTTT.

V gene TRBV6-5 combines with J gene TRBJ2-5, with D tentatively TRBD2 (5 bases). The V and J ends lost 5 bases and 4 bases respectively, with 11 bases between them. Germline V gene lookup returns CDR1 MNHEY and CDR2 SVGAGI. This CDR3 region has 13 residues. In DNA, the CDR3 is TGTGCCAGCAGTCCAGTTGGGAGAGAGACCCAGTACTTC. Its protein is CASSPVGRETQYF.

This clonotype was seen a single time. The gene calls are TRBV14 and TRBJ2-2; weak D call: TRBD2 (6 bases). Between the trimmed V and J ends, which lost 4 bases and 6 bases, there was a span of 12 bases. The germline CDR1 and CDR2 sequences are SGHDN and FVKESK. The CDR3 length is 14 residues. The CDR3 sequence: CASSRGGSPGELFF. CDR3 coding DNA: TGTGCCAGCAGCCGCGGAGGGTCCCCCGGGGAGCTGTTTTTT.

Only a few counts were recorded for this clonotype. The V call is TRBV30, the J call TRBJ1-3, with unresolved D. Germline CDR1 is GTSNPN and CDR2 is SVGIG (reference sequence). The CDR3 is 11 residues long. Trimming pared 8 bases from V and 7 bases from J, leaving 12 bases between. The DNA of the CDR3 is TGTGCCCAATCGGGTACTAACACCATATATTTT. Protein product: CAQSGTNTIYF.

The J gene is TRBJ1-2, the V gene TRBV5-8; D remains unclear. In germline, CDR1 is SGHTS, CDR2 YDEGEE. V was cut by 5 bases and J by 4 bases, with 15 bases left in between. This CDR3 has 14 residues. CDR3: CASSVGSVFYGYTF. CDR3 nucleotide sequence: TGTGCCAGCAGTGTAGGGAGCGTTTTCTATGGCTACACCTTC.

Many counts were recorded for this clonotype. The CDR3, as DNA: TGCAGTGCCCGCAGACGCGGAGATACGCAGTATTTT. Its protein product is CSARRRGDTQYF. The gene calls are TRBV20-1 and TRBJ2-3; D is ambiguous. The CDR3 contains 12 residues. Trimming stripped 6 bases from V and 5 bases from J, with 12 bases between. The germline gives CDR1 DFQATT, CDR2 SNEGSKA (reference sequence).